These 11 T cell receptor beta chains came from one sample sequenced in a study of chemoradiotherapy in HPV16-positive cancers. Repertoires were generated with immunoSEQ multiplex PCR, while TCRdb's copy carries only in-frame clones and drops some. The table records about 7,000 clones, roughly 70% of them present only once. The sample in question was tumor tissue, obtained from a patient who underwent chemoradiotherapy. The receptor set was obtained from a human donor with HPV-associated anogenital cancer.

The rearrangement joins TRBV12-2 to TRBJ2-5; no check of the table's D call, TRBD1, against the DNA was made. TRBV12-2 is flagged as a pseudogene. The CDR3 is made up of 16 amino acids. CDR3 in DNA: TGTGCAAGTCGCTTAGTTTCTAGGGGGCGGTGGGAGACCCAGTACTTC. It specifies CASRLVSRGRWETQYF.

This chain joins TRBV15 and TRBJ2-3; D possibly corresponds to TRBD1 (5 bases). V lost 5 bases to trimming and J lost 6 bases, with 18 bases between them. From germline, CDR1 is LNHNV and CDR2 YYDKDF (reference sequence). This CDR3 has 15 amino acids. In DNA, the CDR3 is TGTGCCACCAGCGGATGGGAAGGACCAGGGGATACGCAGTATTTT. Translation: CATSGWEGPGDTQYF. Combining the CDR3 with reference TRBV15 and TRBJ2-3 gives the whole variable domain DAMVIQNPRYQVTQFGKPVTLSCSQTLNHNVMYWYQQKSSQAPKLLFHYYDKDFNNEADTPDNFQSRRPNTSFCFLDIRSPGLGDTAMYLCATSGWEGPGDTQYFGPGTRLTVL.

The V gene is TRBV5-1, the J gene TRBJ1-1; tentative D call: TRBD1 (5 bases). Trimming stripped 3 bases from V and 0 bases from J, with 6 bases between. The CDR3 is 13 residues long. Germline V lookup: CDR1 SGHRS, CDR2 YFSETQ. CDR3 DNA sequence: TGCGCCAGCAGCTCGGGGGTGAACACTGAAGCTTTCTTT. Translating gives CASSSGVNTEAFF.

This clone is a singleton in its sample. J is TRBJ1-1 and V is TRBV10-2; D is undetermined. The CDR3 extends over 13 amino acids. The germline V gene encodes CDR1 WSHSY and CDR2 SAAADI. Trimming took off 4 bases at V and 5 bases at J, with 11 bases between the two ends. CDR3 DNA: TGCGCCAGCAGTGTGGGGTGGGGAACTGAAGCTTTCTTT. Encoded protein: CASSVGWGTEAFF.

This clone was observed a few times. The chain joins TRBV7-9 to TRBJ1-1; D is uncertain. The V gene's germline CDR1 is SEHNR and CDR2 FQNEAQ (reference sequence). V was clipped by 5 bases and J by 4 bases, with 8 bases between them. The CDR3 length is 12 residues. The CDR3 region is CASSLGSTEAFF. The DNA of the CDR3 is TGTGCCAGCAGCCTAGGGAGCACTGAAGCTTTCTTT.

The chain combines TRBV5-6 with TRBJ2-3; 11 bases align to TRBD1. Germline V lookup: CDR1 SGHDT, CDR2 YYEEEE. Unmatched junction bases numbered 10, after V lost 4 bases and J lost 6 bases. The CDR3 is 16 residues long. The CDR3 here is CASSPTGTGGFDTQYF. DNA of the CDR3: TGTGCCAGCAGCCCAACCGGGACAGGGGGGTTTGATACGCAGTATTTT.

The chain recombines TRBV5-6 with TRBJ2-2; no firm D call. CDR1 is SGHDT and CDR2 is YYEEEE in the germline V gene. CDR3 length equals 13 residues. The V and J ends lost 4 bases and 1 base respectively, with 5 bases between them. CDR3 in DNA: TGTGCCAGCAGCACGGTGAACACCGGGGAGCTGTTTTTT. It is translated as CASSTVNTGELFF.

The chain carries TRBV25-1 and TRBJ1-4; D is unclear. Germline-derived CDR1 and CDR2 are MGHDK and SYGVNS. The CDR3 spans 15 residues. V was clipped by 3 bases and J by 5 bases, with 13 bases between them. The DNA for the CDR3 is TGTGCCAGCAGTGATAAGGTCGGGGAGAATGAAAAACTGTTTTTT. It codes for CASSDKVGENEKLFF.

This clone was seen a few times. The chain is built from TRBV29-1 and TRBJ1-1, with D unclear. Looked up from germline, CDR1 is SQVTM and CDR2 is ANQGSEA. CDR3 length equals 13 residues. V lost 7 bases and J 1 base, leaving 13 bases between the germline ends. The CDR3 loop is CSADTGGNTEAFF. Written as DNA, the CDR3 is TGCAGCGCTGACACGGGAGGGAACACTGAAGCTTTCTTT.

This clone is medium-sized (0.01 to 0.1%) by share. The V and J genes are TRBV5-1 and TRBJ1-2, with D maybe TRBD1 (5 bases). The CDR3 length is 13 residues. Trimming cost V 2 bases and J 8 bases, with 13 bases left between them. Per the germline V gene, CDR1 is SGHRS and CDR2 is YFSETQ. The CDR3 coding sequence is TGCGCCAGCAGCTTAGGAGGGGTGCGCGGCTACACCTTC. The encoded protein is CASSLGGVRGYTF. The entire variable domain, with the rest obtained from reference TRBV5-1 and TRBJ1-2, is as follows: KAGVTQTPRYLIKTRGQQVTLSCSPISGHRSVSWYQQTPGQGLQFLFEYFSETQRNKGNFPGRFSGRQFSNSRSEMNVSTLELGDSALYLCASSLGGVRGYTFGSGTRLTVV.

The CDR3 loop is CASSAAGRRQPQHF. CDR3 bases: TGTGCCAGTAGTGCGGCAGGGCGGCGTCAGCCCCAGCATTTT. The rearrangement links TRBV19 to TRBJ1-5, with a possible D match to TRBD1 (5 bases). The CDR3 sequence is 14 residues long. The V gene's germline CDR1 is LNHDA and CDR2 SQIVND (reference sequence). Between the trimmed V and J ends, which lost 5 bases and 6 bases, there was a span of 14 bases.